This T cell receptor (beta chain) stems from a study of cytomegalovirus exposure and HLA in healthy donors. In its sample, this clone was seen many times. The primer mix had 60 Vbeta and 13 Jbeta primers. Only in-frame clones appear in the TCRdb table, and some are missing; sequencing was by immunoSEQ multiplex PCR. Of 120,000 or so clones in the sample, roughly 80% were seen once. The CDR3 extends over 13 amino acids. Germline V lookup: CDR1 MNHEY, CDR2 SMNVEV (reference sequence). With V trimmed by 6 bases and J by 7 bases, 4 bases remained unmatched. The source material was PBMCs. This TCR came from a man under 40 in good health and CMV-seronegative. The V and J genes are TRBV27 and TRBJ1-5; 9 bases line up with TRBD1. The CDR3 loop is CASRGQGPQPQHF. Written as DNA, the CDR3 is TGTGCCAGCAGGGGACAGGGACCGCAGCCCCAGCATTTT.